This is a list of T cell receptor beta chains from one sample in a study of cytomegalovirus exposure and HLA in healthy donors. The assay was immunoSEQ multiplex PCR, and TCRdb's table has in-frame clones only and misses some. The repertoire consists of about 70,000 clones, with 94% occurring once and the leading ten covering under 2%. The sequencing input was PBMCs. Source of these receptors: a woman aged 18-30 years in good health and CMV-seropositive. CDR3s include the opening cysteine and the closing phenylalanine or tryptophan. D genes are given only for firm matches. A clone size is listed for some rows: how often the clone was seen (once, few, many), or a class if it is expanded.

length	V	J	size	D	DNA	CDR3
14	TRBV6-6	TRBJ1-5	once	TRBD1	TGTGCCAGCAGTCGGACAGGCAGCAATCAGCCCCAGCATTTT	CASSRTGSNQPQHF
15	TRBV5-4	TRBJ2-3	-	-	TGTGCCAGCAGCTTGGCCGGGATAAACACAGATACGCAGTATTTT	CASSLAGINTDTQYF
15	TRBV9	TRBJ1-4	-	-	TGTGCCAGCAGCGTAGCCCAGGGGAATAATGAAAAACTGTTTTTT	CASSVAQGNNEKLFF
18	TRBV4-3	TRBJ2-7	few	-	TGCGCCAGCAGCCAAGTCAGCGGGGGACAGGGTTGGGCCTACGAGCAGTACTTC	CASSQVSGGQGWAYEQYF
13	TRBV4-1	TRBJ2-7	few	-	TGCGCCAGCAGCCAAGTGGAGTCCTACGAGCAGTACTTC	CASSQVESYEQYF
14	TRBV7-2	TRBJ2-3	-	-	TGTGCCAGCAGCTTAGGGCATAGCTCAGATACGCAGTATTTT	CASSLGHSSDTQYF
17	TRBV11-3	TRBJ2-1	-	TRBD2	TGTGCCAGCAGCTTAGATCACCTAGCGGGGGGTTACAATGAGCAGTTCTTC	CASSLDHLAGGYNEQFF
15	TRBV11-2	TRBJ2-7	-	TRBD1	TGTGCCAGCAGAAAATGGGACAGGCAGACCTACGAGCAGTACTTC	CASRKWDRQTYEQYF
14	TRBV27	TRBJ1-5	-	-	TGTGCCAGCAGGACTGGGGCAGGGGCTCAGCCCCAGCATTTT	CASRTGAGAQPQHF
16	TRBV11-2	TRBJ2-1	-	-	TGTGCCAGCAGCTTAGCCCAGGGTTCCTCCTACAATGAGCAGTTCTTC	CASSLAQGSSYNEQFF
17	TRBV7-2	TRBJ2-3	-	-	TGTGCCAGCAGCTTAGGAATGGGTTCAGGGCCCCGGCATACGCAGTATTTT	CASSLGMGSGPRHTQYF
15	TRBV6-1	TRBJ1-4	-	TRBD1	TGTGCCAGCAGTGTTCGACAGGGAACTAATGAAAAACTGTTTTTT	CASSVRQGTNEKLFF
12	TRBV19	TRBJ1-1	-	-	TGTGCCAGTAGTACGAGGGGGACTGAAGCTTTCTTT	CASSTRGTEAFF
11	TRBV28	TRBJ1-2	-	-	TGTGCCAGCAGTTCGGACTATGGCTACACCTTC	CASSSDYGYTF
15	TRBV5-6	TRBJ2-3	-	TRBD1	TGTGCCAGCAGCATACGGGACAGCTACACAGATACGCAGTATTTT	CASSIRDSYTDTQYF
14	TRBV6-1	TRBJ2-3	-	-	TGTGCCAGCAGCCCACCACCGGGCACAGATACGCAGTATTTT	CASSPPPGTDTQYF
12	TRBV30	TRBJ2-2	-	-	TGTGCCTGGACTGGGACTGTCGGGGAGCTGTTTTTT	CAWTGTVGELFF
13	TRBV2	TRBJ2-1	-	-	TGTGCCAGCAGTTTGAGGAGCATCGATGAGCAGTTCTTC	CASSLRSIDEQFF
15	TRBV19	TRBJ2-1	-	-	TGTGCCAGTAGTATCGGGGTCAGCGCCTACAATGAGCAGTTCTTC	CASSIGVSAYNEQFF
11	TRBV14	TRBJ2-7	-	-	TGTGCCAGCAGCCTGTCGGACGAGCAGTACTTC	CASSLSDEQYF
15	TRBV4-1	TRBJ2-5	-	-	TGCGCCAGCAGCCAAAATCCGGACTCCTTGGAGACCCAGTACTTC	CASSQNPDSLETQYF
15	TRBV7-8	TRBJ2-7	-	-	TGTGCCAGCAGCCTAGGGCGGGGGCTACCCTACGAGCAGTACTTC	CASSLGRGLPYEQYF
13	TRBV29-1	TRBJ1-5	-	-	TGCAGCGTTGCGGAACAGGACAATCAGCCCCAGCATTTT	CSVAEQDNQPQHF
15	TRBV7-9	TRBJ1-6	-	TRBD1	TGTGCCAGCAGCTGGTCAGGGGGCGGGGATTCACCCCTCCACTTT	CASSWSGGGDSPLHF
14	TRBV7-8	TRBJ2-7	-	-	TGTGCCAGCAGCTTAGCCCCGGGATTCTACGAGCAGTACTTC	CASSLAPGFYEQYF
14	TRBV6-1	TRBJ1-1	-	-	TGTGCCAGCAGTGGGACAGTTCTGAACACTGAAGCTTTCTTT	CASSGTVLNTEAFF
14	TRBV5-1	TRBJ1-2	-	-	TGCGCCAGCAGCTCCGCGACAGCCAACTATGGCTACACCTTC	CASSSATANYGYTF
13	TRBV19	TRBJ1-3	once	-	TGTGCCAGTGGCGGATTCTCTGGAAACACCATATATTTT	CASGGFSGNTIYF
15	TRBV7-6	TRBJ2-2	-	TRBD1	TGTGCCAGCAGCTTCGGGACAGGGGCCACCGGGGAGCTGTTTTTT	CASSFGTGATGELFF
16	TRBV27	TRBJ2-1	-	TRBD2	TGTGCCAGCAGTCCCGACTCCAGCGGGATCTACAATGAGCAGTTCTTC	CASSPDSSGIYNEQFF
13	TRBV10-3	TRBJ1-5	-	-	TGTGCCATCAGTGATGAGGGCAATCAGCCCCAGCATTTT	CAISDEGNQPQHF
13	TRBV27	TRBJ2-7	-	-	TGTGCCAGCAGTTTCGGCAGGGCCTACGAGCAGTACTTC	CASSFGRAYEQYF
16	TRBV27	TRBJ1-4	-	TRBD1	TGTGCCAGCAGCCCCGGGACAGGGGGAACTAATGAAAAACTGTTTTTT	CASSPGTGGTNEKLFF
13	TRBV19	TRBJ1-1	-	TRBD1	TGTGCCAGTAGTAAGGACAGGGGAGGCTTAGCTTTCTTT	CASSKDRGGLAFF
15	TRBV6-5	TRBJ2-5	-	-	TGTGCCAGCAGTTACTCGGGGGGGCTAGGAGAGACCCAGTACTTC	CASSYSGGLGETQYF
14	TRBV7-2	TRBJ2-1	-	-	TGTGCCAGCAGCTTAGGGAGGGCCGGGAATGAGCAGTTCTTC	CASSLGRAGNEQFF
15	TRBV27	TRBJ2-3	-	TRBD2	TGTGCCAGCAGCCCGGGGACTAGTCTCACAGATACGCAGTATTTT	CASSPGTSLTDTQYF
15	TRBV7-9	TRBJ2-7	-	TRBD1	TGTGCCAGCAGCTTCCCACCGGGACAGGGGAACGAGCAGTACTTC	CASSFPPGQGNEQYF
13	TRBV10-3	TRBJ2-7	-	TRBD1	TGTGCCATCATTGGGGACAGTTCCTACGAGCAGTACTTC	CAIIGDSSYEQYF
17	TRBV7-6	TRBJ2-3	-	-	TGTGCCAGCAGCTTAGTGCGCGGGCTCCCTAGCACAGATACGCAGTATTTT	CASSLVRGLPSTDTQYF